These 24 T cell receptor beta chains came from one sample sequenced in a study of low-dose radiotherapy and immunotherapy resistance in tumors. cDNA synthesis used a TRAV/TRBV-specific primer set for both chains. For amplifying TCRs, the PCR ran for about 22 cycles with Phusion, which was used together with a constant-region primer and the adapter on the V primers. A single record per CDR3 protein comes from TCRdb applying MiXCR to the reads. The table lists tens of thousands of distinct CDR3 sequences, around 21% of them singletons. Time point meaning: after trial treatment. Treatment defined: LDRT plus nivolumab, ipilimumab, low-dose cyclophosphamide and aspirin (RACIN trial). The sequencing here drew on PBMCs, taken after low-dose radiotherapy plus immunotherapy. All receptors derive from a female donor with ovarian cancer.

Concerning this clonotype: Germline is not matched at one junction end, which may reflect a read error. The chain has TRBV5-3 and TRBJ2-5; no definite D call. TRBV5-3 is an ORF; its function is uncertain. This CDR3 region has 13 residues. CDR3 sequence: CASSLSSQETQYF. The CDR3 DNA follows: TGTGCCAGCAGCTTGAGCAGCCAAGAGACCCAGTACTTC.

This chain uses TRBV5-4 with TRBJ2-7; the match to TRBD2 covers 8 bases. Per the germline V gene, CDR1 is SGHNT and CDR2 is YYREEE (reference sequence). The CDR3 runs 13 residues. V was clipped by 1 base and J by 5 bases; unmatched bases: 2. CDR3 DNA: TGTGCCAGCAGCTTGCGCGGGGGGCACGAGCAGTACTTC. The encoded protein is CASSLRGGHEQYF.

This clonotype was picked up one time. A far larger clone differs by one base, so this is likely a read error. The chain recombines TRBV6-8 with TRBJ1-1, with D possibly being TRBD1 (6 bases). Trimming cost V 8 bases and J 4 bases, with 17 bases left between them. Germline V CDR1 and CDR2: MNHGY, SAAAGT. This CDR3 region has 14 residues. The CDR3 DNA follows: TGTGCCAGCGAGAGAGGACAGCGCATCACTGAAGCTTTCTTT. Its translation: CASERGQRITEAFF.

This clonotype was seen many times. The gene calls are TRBV2 and TRBJ2-6, with 8 bases aligning to TRBD1. The germline CDR1 and CDR2 sequences are SNHLY and FYNNEI. CDR3 length equals 17 residues. After removal of 6 bases from V and 0 bases from J, the junction contained 7 bases not matched to a gene. The CDR3 bases are TGTGCCAGCAGGGGGACAGGAGGGAACTCTGGGGCCAACGTCCTGACTTTC. Its protein is CASRGTGGNSGANVLTF.

This clonotype was recorded at least ten times. This chain uses TRBV29-1 with TRBJ2-7; D uncertain. With 4 bases removed from V and 3 bases from J, the gap between germline ends came to 7 bases. CDR3 length equals 11 residues. The germline V gene encodes CDR1 SQVTM and CDR2 ANQGSEA. For the CDR3, the DNA is TGCAGCGTTGTCGATTTCTACGAGCAGTACTTC. Protein sequence: CSVVDFYEQYF.

J is TRBJ2-1 and V is TRBV27, with TRBD1 matching 9 bases. The trim removed 6 bases at V and 6 bases at J, leaving 3 bases unmatched. Germline V gene lookup returns CDR1 MNHEY and CDR2 SMNVEV (reference sequence). The CDR3 consists of 13 residues. CDR3 sequence (DNA): TGTGCCAGCAGGACAGGGGGAATCAATGAGCAGTTCTTC. This codes for CASRTGGINEQFF.

This clonotype was picked up many times. The V gene is TRBV10-3, the J gene TRBJ2-1; D not certain. The germline CDR1 and CDR2 sequences are ENHRY and SYGVKD. V lost 1 base and J lost 4, with 11 bases in between. This CDR3 contains 15 residues. The CDR3: CAISELDPGYNEQFF. CDR3 sequence (DNA): TGTGCCATCAGTGAGTTGGACCCCGGGTACAATGAGCAGTTCTTC.

In this sample, this clonotype turned up many times. The chain carries TRBV28 and TRBJ1-4; TRBD1 agrees at 7 bases. This CDR3 spans 14 amino acids. V lost 6 bases, J lost 7 bases, and 8 bases stayed unmatched. Germline-derived CDR1 and CDR2 are MDHEN and SYDVKM. CDR3 loop: CASRQQGRGEKLFF. Written as DNA, the CDR3 is TGTGCCAGCAGACAACAGGGGAGAGGTGAAAAACTGTTTTTT.

This clonotype was detected many times. This chain connects TRBV21-1 to TRBJ2-2; the table gives TRBD1 as D, unverified against the DNA. TRBV21-1 is a recognized pseudogene. There are 20 residues in the CDR3. The CDR3 here is CASTRTPGQSFLTNTGELFF. CDR3 DNA: TGTGCCAGCACCAGAACGCCAGGACAGTCGTTTTTAACGAACACCGGGGAGCTGTTTTTT.

This clonotype showed up many times. This rearrangement joins TRBV4-1 to TRBJ2-7, with 7 positions matching TRBD1. Germline values: CDR1 MGHRA, CDR2 YSYEKL. There are 15 residues in the CDR3. Germline trimming cut 2 bases from V and 3 bases from J; bases unmatched to any gene: 7. The CDR3, as DNA: TGCGCCAGCAGCCAAACCCCGGGACAGAACTACGAGCAGTACTTC. It is translated as CASSQTPGQNYEQYF.

This clonotype was detected ten times or more. The chain couples TRBV6-1 to TRBJ2-5, with 8 bases aligning to TRBD2. CDR3 size: 16 residues. CDR1 is MNHNS, CDR2 SASEGT, per germline. Trimming cost V 1 base and J 1 base; bases outside gene matches: 5. As DNA, the CDR3 is TGTGCCAGCAGTGAAGAGGTCGGGGGGGGCCAAGAGACCCAGTACTTC. Encoded protein: CASSEEVGGGQETQYF.

In nucleotides, the CDR3 is TGCAGCGTTGAAGTTAGCCACGAGCAGTACTTC. Translated: CSVEVSHEQYF. The J gene is TRBJ2-7, the V gene TRBV29-1; D not certain. The CDR3 is 11 residues long. Trimming took 1 base from V and 5 from J, leaving 6 bases between them. The V gene's germline CDR1 is SQVTM and CDR2 ANQGSEA.

This clonotype was picked up many times. The chain carries TRBV9 and TRBJ1-1; D call uncertain. The CDR3 is 14 residues long. Germline V gives CDR1 SGDLS, CDR2 YYNGEE. Trimming removed 6 bases from V and 10 bases from J, with 22 bases in between. In DNA form, the CDR3 reads TGTGCCAGCACCCCACCGGGCCAACCCTTTGGAGCTTTCTTT. This encodes CASTPPGQPFGAFF. Using reference TRBV9 and TRBJ1-1 for the parts outside the CDR3, the full variable domain is DSGVTQTPKHLITATGQRVTLRCSPRSGDLSVYWYQQSLDQGLQFLIQYYNGEERAKGNILERFSAQQFPDLHSELNLSSLELGDSALYFCASTPPGQPFGAFFGQGTRLTVV.

This clonotype was seen ten or more times. This chain links TRBV20-1 with TRBJ1-2, with D perhaps matching TRBD1 (5 bases). The V gene lost 5 bases and the J gene lost 3 bases, with 25 bases spanning the gap. The V gene's germline CDR1 is DFQATT and CDR2 SNEGSKA (reference sequence). The CDR3 runs 17 residues. The chain's CDR3 is CSASPGGSAYTDYGYTF. The CDR3 DNA follows: TGCAGTGCTTCCCCGGGGGGGTCCGCTTACACTGACTATGGCTACACCTTC.

In this sample, this clonotype turned up many times. This chain links TRBV6-2 or TRBV6-3 with TRBJ2-1; tentative D call: TRBD1 (5 bases). The germline V and J ends were trimmed by 2 bases and 6 bases, with 8 bases remaining between them. The germline CDR1 and CDR2 sequences are MNHEY and SVGEGT. The CDR3 contains 13 residues. The CDR3 DNA reads as TGTGCCAGCAGTTACGGGGCGGCCAATGAGCAGTTCTTC. This sequence encodes CASSYGAANEQFF.

This clonotype was counted at least ten times. The rearrangement links TRBV10-3 to TRBJ2-7; 9 bases agree with TRBD2. V trimming: 2 bases; J trimming: 2 bases; junction bases outside the gene matches: 7. Germline V gives CDR1 ENHRY, CDR2 SYGVKD. The CDR3 is made up of 16 amino acids. This CDR3 reads CAISEGSSGMAYEQYF. In nucleotides, the CDR3 is TGTGCCATCAGTGAGGGGTCTAGCGGGATGGCCTACGAGCAGTACTTC.

This clonotype was recorded once. The chain uses TRBV20-1 and TRBJ2-1; D gene uncertain. The CDR3 has 12 amino acids. CDR1 and CDR2 (germline): DFQATT, SNEGSKA (reference sequence). V shed 3 bases and J shed 5 bases, with 8 bases lying between them. CDR3 DNA sequence: TGCAGTGCTAGGGGGTTCGACAATGAGCAGTTCTTC. Residues: CSARGFDNEQFF.

There are many counts of this clonotype. The V call is TRBV16, the J call TRBJ1-4; D perhaps matches TRBD1 (6 bases). With 0 bases removed from V and 8 bases from J, the gap between germline ends came to 13 bases. This CDR3 comprises 15 residues. CDR1 and CDR2 (germline): KGHSY, FQNENV. In DNA, the CDR3 is TGTGCCAGCAGCCAATCGGGGGGCCCCAGCGAAAAACTGTTTTTT. Translation: CASSQSGGPSEKLFF.

V usage is TRBV2 and J usage is TRBJ2-7; 9 nucleotides line up with TRBD1. With 7 bases clipped from V and 5 bases from J, the junction kept 12 bases outside the gene matches. Germline CDR1 and CDR2: SNHLY and FYNNEI. CDR3 length: 15 amino acids. The CDR3 sequence: CASTRAGDRENEQYF. CDR3 in DNA: TGTGCCAGCACTAGGGCTGGGGACAGGGAAAACGAGCAGTACTTC.

V gene TRBV2 combines with J gene TRBJ2-2; 8 bases map to TRBD1. Germline V gives CDR1 SNHLY, CDR2 FYNNEI. J was trimmed by 5 bases and V by 6 bases; bases with no gene match: 5. The CDR3 runs to 14 residues. The CDR3 bases are TGTGCCAGCAGGACAGGGGTCGGGACCGGGGAGCTGTTTTTT. Residues: CASRTGVGTGELFF.

This clonotype was found many times. The genes are TRBV15 and TRBJ2-7, with D unresolved. V gave up 5 bases and J gave up 5 bases, with 10 bases separating them. Germline assignment: CDR1 LNHNV and CDR2 YYDKDF (reference sequence). The CDR3 is 12 amino acids. This CDR3 reads CATSEDWNEQYF. CDR3 in DNA: TGTGCCACCAGCGAAGACTGGAACGAGCAGTACTTC. The whole variable domain, filled in from reference TRBV15 and TRBJ2-7, reads DAMVIQNPRYQVTQFGKPVTLSCSQTLNHNVMYWYQQKSSQAPKLLFHYYDKDFNNEADTPDNFQSRRPNTSFCFLDIRSPGLGDTAMYLCATSEDWNEQYFGPGTRLTVT.

This clonotype has a handful of counts. This sequence is one base from a far larger clone and is likely a read error. V gene TRBV13 combines with J gene TRBJ2-7; D is unclear. Germline CDR1 PRHDT, CDR2 FYEKMQ (reference sequence). The CDR3 is made up of 12 amino acids. V was clipped by 0 bases and J by 7 bases, with 7 bases between them. CDR3 sequence reads: CASSLGREEQYF. The CDR3 DNA reads as TGTGCCAGCAGCTTAGGGAGAGAAGAGCAGTACTTC.

The chain couples TRBV29-1 to TRBJ1-3; D is perhaps TRBD1 (6 bases). The CDR3 contains 15 residues. The germline V and J ends were trimmed by 0 bases and 0 bases, with 9 bases remaining between them. CDR1 is SQVTM, CDR2 ANQGSEA, per germline. This CDR3 is CSVEDKGDSGNTIYF. In DNA, the CDR3 is TGCAGCGTTGAAGATAAGGGGGACTCTGGAAACACCATATATTTT.

This clonotype was seen at least ten times. The chain joins TRBV30 to TRBJ2-4; 10 bases are a match to TRBD1. The CDR3 has 14 amino acids. Looked up from germline, CDR1 is GTSNPN and CDR2 is SVGIG (reference sequence). Trimming at V came to 2 bases and at J to 8 bases, leaving 6 bases not matched to a gene. CDR3 residues: CAWSSTGGLYIQYF. In DNA form, the CDR3 reads TGTGCCTGGAGTTCGACAGGGGGCTTGTACATTCAGTACTTC.